This section outlines one TCR beta chain sequence together with its context. Its cognate antigen is unknown. Generated by immunoSEQ multiplex PCR, the TCRdb table keeps only in-frame clones and is missing some. The sample contains around 36,000 clones, roughly nine tenths of which appear only once. This sample is part of a study of a mutant IDH1 vaccine in newly diagnosed glioma. Study-wide findings and caveats: Pseudoprogression looked unconnected to shifts in top peripheral T cell clonotypes.

The V gene lost 4 bases and the J gene lost 9 bases, with 22 bases spanning the gap. The length of the CDR3 is 16 residues. CDR1 is MNHEY and CDR2 is SVGAGI in the germline V gene. Documented time point: week 5, during vaccination. In every dose of vaccine, 300 ug of mutant IDH1 20-mer peptide was given alongside topical imiquimod. The clonotype was recovered from a man aged 45-65 years with glioma. The specimen comprised PBMCs, sampled from a glioma patient whose treatment included an IDH1 peptide vaccine. The V gene is TRBV6-5, the J gene TRBJ1-5; tentative D call: TRBD1 (5 bases). Written as DNA, the CDR3 is TGTGCCAGCAGTTCGTCCCCGGCCCAGGGAATTAGGCCCCAGCATTTT. Encoded protein: CASSSSPAQGIRPQHF.